This T cell receptor beta chain derives from a study of blood T cells in healthy people across ages. The CDR3 is 14 residues long. Germline lookup yields CDR1 SQVTM and CDR2 ANQGSEA. Combining a sample-barcoded 5' primer with a J-beta primer mix, a second PCR ran for roughly 7 to 12 cycles. TCRdb reanalysed the 5' RACE reads using MiXCR and keeps one entry per CDR3 protein. The sample lists some 760,000 distinct CDR3 sequences, approximately 25% occurring once. These sequences were also reported in another study, on T cells of mothers and their children. This second study says: cDNA was made from all extracted RNA, about 1.5 ug per 15 ul. In related and unrelated pairs alike, thymic selection shapes TCR recombination output, with inherited differences minor. It was related mother-child pairs that showed slightly higher overlap than unrelated pairs, without reaching significance.

The chain has TRBV29-1 and TRBJ2-5, with 9 bases that match TRBD2. Near its end, the DNA agrees better with TRBJ2-7, so the J call may be wrong. The receptor was isolated from a boy aged 10-17 years in good health. The sequenced material came from blood. CDR3 sequence (DNA): TGCAGCGTCGGACTAGCGATTAGCTCCTACGAGCAGTACTTC. It translates to CSVGLAISSYEQYF.